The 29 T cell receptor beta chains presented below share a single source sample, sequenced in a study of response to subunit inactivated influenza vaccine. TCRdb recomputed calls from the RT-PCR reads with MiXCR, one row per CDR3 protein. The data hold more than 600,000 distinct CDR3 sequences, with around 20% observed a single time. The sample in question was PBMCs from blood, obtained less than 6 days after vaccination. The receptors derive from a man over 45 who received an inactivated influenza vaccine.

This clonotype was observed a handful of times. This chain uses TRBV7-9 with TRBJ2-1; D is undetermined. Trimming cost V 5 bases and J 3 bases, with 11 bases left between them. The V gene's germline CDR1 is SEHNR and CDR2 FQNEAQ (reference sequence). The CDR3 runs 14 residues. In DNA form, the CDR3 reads TGTGCCAGCAGCCACGTGGGGAACTACAATGAGCAGTTCTTC. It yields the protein CASSHVGNYNEQFF.

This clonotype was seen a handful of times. CDR3 loop: CASSLRRVADTQYF. The CDR3 bases are TGTGCCAGCAGCTTGAGGAGGGTCGCAGATACGCAGTATTTT. The gene calls are TRBV5-6 and TRBJ2-3, with D tentatively TRBD2 (6 bases). Trimming removed 1 base from V and 4 bases from J, with 10 bases in between. Germline V gene data show CDR1 as SGHDT and CDR2 as YYEEEE. The CDR3 consists of 14 residues.

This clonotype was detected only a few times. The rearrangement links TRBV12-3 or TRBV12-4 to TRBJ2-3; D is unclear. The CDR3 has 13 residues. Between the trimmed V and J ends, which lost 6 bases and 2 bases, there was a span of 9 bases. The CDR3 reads CASSGDFTDTQYF. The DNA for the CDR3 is TGTGCCAGCAGCGGAGACTTCACAGATACGCAGTATTTT.

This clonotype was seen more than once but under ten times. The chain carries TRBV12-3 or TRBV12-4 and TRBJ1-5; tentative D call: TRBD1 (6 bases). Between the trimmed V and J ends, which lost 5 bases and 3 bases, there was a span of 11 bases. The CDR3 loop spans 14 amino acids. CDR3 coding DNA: TGTGCCAGCAGTCTCGACAGGCACAATCAGCCCCAGCATTTT. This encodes CASSLDRHNQPQHF.

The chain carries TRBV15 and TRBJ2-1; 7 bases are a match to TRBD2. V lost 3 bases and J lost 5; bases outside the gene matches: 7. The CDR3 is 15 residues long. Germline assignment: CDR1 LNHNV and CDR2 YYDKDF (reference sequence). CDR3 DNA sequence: TGTGCCACCAGCAGCGGGACTATATACCACAATGAGCAGTTCTTC. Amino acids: CATSSGTIYHNEQFF.

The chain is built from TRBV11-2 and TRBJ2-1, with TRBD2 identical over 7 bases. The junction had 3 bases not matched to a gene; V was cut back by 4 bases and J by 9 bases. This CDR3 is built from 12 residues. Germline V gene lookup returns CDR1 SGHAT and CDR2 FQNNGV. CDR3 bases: TGTGCCAGCAGCTCGGGACTATTTGAGCAGTTCTTC. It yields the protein CASSSGLFEQFF. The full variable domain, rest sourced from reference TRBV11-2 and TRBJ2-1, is EAGVAQSPRYKIIEKRQSVAFWCNPISGHATLYWYQQILGQGPKLLIQFQNNGVVDDSQLPKDRFSAERLKGVDSTLKIQPAKLEDSAVYLCASSSGLFEQFFGPGTRLTVL.

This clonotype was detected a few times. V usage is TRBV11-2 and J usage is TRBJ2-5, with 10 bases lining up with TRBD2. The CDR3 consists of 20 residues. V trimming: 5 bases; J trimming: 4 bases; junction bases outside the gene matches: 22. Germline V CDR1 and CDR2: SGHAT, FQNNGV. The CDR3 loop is CASSPRRAGGTLNYVETQYF. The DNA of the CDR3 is TGTGCCAGCAGCCCCCGCCGAGCGGGAGGGACCTTAAATTACGTAGAGACCCAGTACTTC.

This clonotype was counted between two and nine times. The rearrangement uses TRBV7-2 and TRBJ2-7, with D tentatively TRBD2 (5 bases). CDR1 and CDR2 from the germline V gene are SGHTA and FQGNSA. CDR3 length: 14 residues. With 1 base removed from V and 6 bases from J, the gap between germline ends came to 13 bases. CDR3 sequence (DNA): TGTGCCAGCAGCTTAGGTGAGGGTCGTGGCGAGCAGTACTTC. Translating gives CASSLGEGRGEQYF.

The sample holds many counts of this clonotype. The CDR3 reads CASSLSGPIEQYF. CDR3 bases: TGTGCCAGCAGCTTGTCGGGGCCGATTGAGCAGTACTTC. V is TRBV5-5 and J is TRBJ2-7; D is perhaps TRBD1 or TRBD2 (5 bases each). The CDR3 extends over 13 amino acids. The germline V and J ends were trimmed by 1 base and 7 bases, with 12 bases remaining between them. Germline CDR1 is SGHKS and CDR2 is YYEKEE (reference sequence).

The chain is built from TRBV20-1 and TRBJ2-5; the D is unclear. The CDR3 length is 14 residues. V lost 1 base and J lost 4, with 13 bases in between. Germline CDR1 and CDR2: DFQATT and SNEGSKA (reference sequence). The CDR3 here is CSARGSLKGETQYF. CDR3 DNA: TGCAGTGCTAGAGGGTCCCTTAAGGGAGAGACCCAGTACTTC.

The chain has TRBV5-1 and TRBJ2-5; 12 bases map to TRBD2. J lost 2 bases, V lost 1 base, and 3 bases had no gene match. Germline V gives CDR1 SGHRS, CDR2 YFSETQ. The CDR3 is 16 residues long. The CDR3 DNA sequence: TGCGCCAGCAGCTTGTCCCTAGCGGGGGGGCAAGAGACCCAGTACTTC. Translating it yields CASSLSLAGGQETQYF.

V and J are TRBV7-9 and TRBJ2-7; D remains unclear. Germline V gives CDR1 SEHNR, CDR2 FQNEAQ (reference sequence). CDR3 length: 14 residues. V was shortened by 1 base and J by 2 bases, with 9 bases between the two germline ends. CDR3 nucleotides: TGTGCCAGCAGCTTAGACACGGCGCCCTACGAGCAGTACTTC. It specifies CASSLDTAPYEQYF.

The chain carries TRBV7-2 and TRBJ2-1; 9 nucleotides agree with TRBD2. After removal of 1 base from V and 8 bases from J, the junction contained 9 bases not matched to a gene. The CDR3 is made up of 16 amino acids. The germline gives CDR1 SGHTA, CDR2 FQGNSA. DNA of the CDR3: TGTGCCAGCAGCTTAGACGCGGGGGGGCCAGTATATGAGCAGTTCTTC. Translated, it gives CASSLDAGGPVYEQFF.

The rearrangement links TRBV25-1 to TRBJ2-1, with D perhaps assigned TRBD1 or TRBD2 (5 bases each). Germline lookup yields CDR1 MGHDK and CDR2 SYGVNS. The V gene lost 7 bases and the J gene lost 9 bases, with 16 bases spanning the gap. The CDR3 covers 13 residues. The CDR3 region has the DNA TGTGCCAGCAAGCCCTACCGGGGCGTTGAGCAGTTCTTC. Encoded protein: CASKPYRGVEQFF.

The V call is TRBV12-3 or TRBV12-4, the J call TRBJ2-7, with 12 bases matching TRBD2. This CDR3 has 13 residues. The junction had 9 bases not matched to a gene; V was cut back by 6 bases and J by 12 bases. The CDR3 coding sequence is TGTGCCAGCAGACGGACTAGCGGGACCCTACTGTACTTC. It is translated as CASRRTSGTLLYF.

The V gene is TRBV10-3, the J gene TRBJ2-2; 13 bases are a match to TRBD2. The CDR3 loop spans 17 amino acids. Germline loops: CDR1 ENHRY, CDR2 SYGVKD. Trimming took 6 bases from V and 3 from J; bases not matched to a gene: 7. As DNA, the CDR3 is TGTGCCATCAGCTCGACGGGGACTAGCGGGGACACCGGGGAGCTGTTTTTT. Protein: CAISSTGTSGDTGELFF.

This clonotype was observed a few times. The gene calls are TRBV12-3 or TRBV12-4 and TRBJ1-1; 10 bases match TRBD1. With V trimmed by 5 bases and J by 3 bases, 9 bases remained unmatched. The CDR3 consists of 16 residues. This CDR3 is CASSPPRQGAYTEAFF. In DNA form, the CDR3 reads TGTGCCAGCAGTCCCCCCCGACAGGGGGCTTACACTGAAGCTTTCTTT.

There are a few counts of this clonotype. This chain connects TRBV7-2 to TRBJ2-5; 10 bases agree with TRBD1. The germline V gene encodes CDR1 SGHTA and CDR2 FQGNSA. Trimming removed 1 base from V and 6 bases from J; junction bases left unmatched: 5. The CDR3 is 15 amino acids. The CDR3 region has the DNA TGTGCCAGCAGCTTAGTGGGACAGGGGAGGCAGACCCAGTACTTC. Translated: CASSLVGQGRQTQYF.

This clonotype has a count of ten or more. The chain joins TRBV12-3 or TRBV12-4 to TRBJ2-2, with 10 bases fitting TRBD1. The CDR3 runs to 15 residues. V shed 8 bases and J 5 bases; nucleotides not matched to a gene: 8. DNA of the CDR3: TGTGCCAGCCGAACCAGGACAGGGGGTACCGGGGAGCTGTTTTTT. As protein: CASRTRTGGTGELFF.

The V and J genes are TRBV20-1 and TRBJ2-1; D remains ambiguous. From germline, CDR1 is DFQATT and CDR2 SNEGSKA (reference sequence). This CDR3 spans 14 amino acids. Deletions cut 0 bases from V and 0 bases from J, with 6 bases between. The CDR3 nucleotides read TGCAGTGCTAGAGATCGCCTCTCCTACAATGAGCAGTTCTTC. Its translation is CSARDRLSYNEQFF.

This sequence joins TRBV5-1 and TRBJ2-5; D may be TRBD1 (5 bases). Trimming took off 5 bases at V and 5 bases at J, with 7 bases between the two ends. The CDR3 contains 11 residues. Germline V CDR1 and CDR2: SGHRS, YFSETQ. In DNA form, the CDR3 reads TGCGCCAGCAGACAGGATGAGACCCAGTACTTC. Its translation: CASRQDETQYF.

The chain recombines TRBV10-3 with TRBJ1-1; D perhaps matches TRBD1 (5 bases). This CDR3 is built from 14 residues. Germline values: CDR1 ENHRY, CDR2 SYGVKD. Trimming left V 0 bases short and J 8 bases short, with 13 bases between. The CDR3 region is CAISESVTGEEAFF. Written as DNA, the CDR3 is TGTGCCATCAGTGAGTCGGTGACGGGGGAAGAAGCTTTCTTT.

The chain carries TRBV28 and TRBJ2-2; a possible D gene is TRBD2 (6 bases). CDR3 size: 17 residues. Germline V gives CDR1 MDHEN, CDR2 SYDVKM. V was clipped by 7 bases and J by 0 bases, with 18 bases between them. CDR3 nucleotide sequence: TGTGCCAGCACCATATGGGGGACTTCCGCGAACACCGGGGAGCTGTTTTTT. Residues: CASTIWGTSANTGELFF. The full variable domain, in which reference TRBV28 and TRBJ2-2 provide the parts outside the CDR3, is DVKVTQSSRYLVKRTGEKVFLECVQDMDHENMFWYRQDPGLGLRLIYFSYDVKMKEKGDIPEGYSVSREKKERFSLILESASTNQTSMYLCASTIWGTSANTGELFFGEGSRLTVL.

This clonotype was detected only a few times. The CDR3 bases are TGTGCCAGCAGTTTCGGGGGGCGCTCCTACAATGAGCAGTTCTTC. Its protein is CASSFGGRSYNEQFF. The chain recombines TRBV27 with TRBJ2-1, with D possibly matching TRBD2 (7 bases). Trimming took off 3 bases at V and 0 bases at J, with 9 bases between the two ends. CDR3 length: 15 amino acids. Germline V gene data show CDR1 as MNHEY and CDR2 as SMNVEV (reference sequence).

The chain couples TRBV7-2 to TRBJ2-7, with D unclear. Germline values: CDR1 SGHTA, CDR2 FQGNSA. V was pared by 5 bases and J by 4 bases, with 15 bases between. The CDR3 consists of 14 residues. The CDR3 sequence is CASSPTAVQYEQYF. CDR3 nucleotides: TGTGCCAGCAGCCCTACAGCTGTGCAATACGAGCAGTACTTC.

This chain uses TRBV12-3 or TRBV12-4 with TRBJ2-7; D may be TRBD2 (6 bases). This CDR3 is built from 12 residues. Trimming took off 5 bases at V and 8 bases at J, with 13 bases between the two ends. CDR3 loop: CASSRPGLQQYF. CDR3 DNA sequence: TGTGCCAGCAGTCGCCCAGGACTACAGCAGTACTTC.

CDR3 sequence: CASRSGADIQYF. As DNA, the CDR3 is TGTGCCAGCAGGTCAGGGGCGGACATTCAGTACTTC. The chain couples TRBV6-2 or TRBV6-3 to TRBJ2-4; a possible D gene is TRBD1 (6 bases). This CDR3 comprises 12 residues. Germline lookup yields CDR1 MNHEY and CDR2 SVGEGT. Trimming cost V 6 bases and J 8 bases, with 11 bases left between them.

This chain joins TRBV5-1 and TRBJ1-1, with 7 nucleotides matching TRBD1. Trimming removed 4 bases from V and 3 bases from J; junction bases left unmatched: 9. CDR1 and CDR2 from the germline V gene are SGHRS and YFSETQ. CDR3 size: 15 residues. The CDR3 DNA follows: TGCGCCAGCAGCCCTGGAGGGACAGATGACACTGAAGCTTTCTTT. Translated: CASSPGGTDDTEAFF.

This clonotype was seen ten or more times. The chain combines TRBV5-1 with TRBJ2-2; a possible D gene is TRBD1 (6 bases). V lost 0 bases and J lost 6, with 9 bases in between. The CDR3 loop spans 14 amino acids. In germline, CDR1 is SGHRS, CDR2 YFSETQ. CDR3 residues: CASSLDRDAGELFF. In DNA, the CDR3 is TGCGCCAGCAGCTTGGACAGGGATGCCGGGGAGCTGTTTTTT.